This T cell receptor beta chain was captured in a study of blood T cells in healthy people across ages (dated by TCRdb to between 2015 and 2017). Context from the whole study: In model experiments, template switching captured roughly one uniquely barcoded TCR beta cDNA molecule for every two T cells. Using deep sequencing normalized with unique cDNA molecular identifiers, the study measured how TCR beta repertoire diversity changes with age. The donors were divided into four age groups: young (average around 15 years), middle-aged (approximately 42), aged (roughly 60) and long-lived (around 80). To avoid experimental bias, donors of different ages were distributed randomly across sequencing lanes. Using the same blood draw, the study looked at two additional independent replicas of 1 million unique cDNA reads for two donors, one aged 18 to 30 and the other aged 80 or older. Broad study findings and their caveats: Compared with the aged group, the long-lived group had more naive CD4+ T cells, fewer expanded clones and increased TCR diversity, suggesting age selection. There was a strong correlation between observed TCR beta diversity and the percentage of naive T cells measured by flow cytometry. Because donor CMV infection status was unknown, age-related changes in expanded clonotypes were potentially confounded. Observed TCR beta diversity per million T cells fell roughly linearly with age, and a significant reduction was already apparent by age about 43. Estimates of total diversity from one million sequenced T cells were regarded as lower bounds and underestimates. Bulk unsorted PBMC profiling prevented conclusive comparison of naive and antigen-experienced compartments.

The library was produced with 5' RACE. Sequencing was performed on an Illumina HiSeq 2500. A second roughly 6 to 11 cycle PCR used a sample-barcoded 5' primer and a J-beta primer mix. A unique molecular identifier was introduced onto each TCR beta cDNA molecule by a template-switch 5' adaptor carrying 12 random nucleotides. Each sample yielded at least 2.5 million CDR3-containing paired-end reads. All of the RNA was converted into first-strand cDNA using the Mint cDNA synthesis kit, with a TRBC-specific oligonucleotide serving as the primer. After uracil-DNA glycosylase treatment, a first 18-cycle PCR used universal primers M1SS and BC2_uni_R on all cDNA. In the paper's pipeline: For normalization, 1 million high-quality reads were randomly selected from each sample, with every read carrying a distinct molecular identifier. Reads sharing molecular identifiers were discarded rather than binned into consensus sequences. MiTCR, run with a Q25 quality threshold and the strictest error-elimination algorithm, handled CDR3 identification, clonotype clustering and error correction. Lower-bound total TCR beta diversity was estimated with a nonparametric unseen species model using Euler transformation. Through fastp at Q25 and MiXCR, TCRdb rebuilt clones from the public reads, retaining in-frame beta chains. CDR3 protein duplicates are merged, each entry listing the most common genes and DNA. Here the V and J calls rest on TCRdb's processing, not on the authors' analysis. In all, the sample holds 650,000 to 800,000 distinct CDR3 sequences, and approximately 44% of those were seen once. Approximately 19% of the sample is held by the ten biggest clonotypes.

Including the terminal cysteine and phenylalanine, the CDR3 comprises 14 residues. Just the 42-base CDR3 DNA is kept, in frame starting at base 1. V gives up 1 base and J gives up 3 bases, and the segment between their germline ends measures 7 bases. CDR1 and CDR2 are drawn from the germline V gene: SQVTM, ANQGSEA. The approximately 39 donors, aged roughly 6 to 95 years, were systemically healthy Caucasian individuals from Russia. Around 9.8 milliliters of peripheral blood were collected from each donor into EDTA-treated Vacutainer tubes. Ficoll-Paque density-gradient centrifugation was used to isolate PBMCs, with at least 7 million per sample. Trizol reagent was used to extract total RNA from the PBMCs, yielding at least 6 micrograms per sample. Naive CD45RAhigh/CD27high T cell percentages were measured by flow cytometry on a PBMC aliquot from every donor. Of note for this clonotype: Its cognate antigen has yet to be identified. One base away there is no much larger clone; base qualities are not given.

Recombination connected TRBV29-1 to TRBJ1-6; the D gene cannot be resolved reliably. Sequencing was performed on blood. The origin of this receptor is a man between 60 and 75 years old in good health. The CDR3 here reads CSVEVTNYNSPLHF. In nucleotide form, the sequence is TGCAGCGTTGAAGTGACCAACTATAATTCACCCCTCCACTTT.